This T cell receptor (beta chain) originates from a study of blood T cells in healthy people across ages. A second PCR of 7 to 11 cycles used a sample-barcoded 5' primer and a J-beta primer mix. From the 5' RACE reads, TCRdb called clonotypes with MiXCR, one entry per CDR3 protein. The table records about 2 million distinct CDR3 sequences, roughly 49% of them present only once. After removal of 6 bases from V and 0 bases from J, the junction contained 13 bases not matched to a gene. This CDR3 region has 17 residues. Germline CDR1 and CDR2: MNHEY and SVGEGT. This chain connects TRBV6-2 or TRBV6-3 to TRBJ2-7, with TRBD2 matching 8 bases. The specimen sequenced was blood. This clonotype was sampled from a woman aged 40 to 50 in good health. In DNA, the CDR3 is TGTGCCAGCAGGCACAGCGTGATAGCGGGGAGCTCCTACGAGCAGTACTTC. It specifies CASRHSVIAGSSYEQYF.